Shown below are 22 T cell receptor beta chains from a single sample sequenced in a study of esophageal squamous cell carcinoma under preoperative chemotherapy. TCRdb called the PCR reads again in MiXCR, with one record for every CDR3 protein. Of about 30,000 distinct CDR3 sequences detected, 49% appear once; the ten largest clones hold 12%. Time point: before preoperative PTX-NDP chemotherapy. The sample was collected from a patient given preoperative chemotherapy. The receptors were gathered from a human donor with esophageal squamous cell carcinoma. The donor label of this sample is uncertain.

This clonotype was observed once. The chain joins TRBV19 to TRBJ2-5; D gene uncertain. Per the germline V gene, CDR1 is LNHDA and CDR2 is SQIVND (reference sequence). This CDR3 has 13 amino acids. V lost 6 bases and J lost 11, with 19 bases in between. The chain's CDR3 is CASRARLLNEQYF. CDR3 nucleotides: TGTGCCAGTAGGGCACGTCTCCTTAATGAGCAGTACTTC.

To note about this clonotype: The junction shows a germline mismatch at one end, possibly a read error. J is TRBJ2-4 and V is TRBV6-1; D is possibly TRBD1 or TRBD2 (5 bases each). The CDR3 contains 15 residues. Germline V gives CDR1 MNHNS, CDR2 SASEGT. This chain's CDR3 is CARSSGLQAKNTQYF. The CDR3 nucleotides read TGTGCCCGCAGCTCGGGGCTGCAAGCCAAAAACACGCAGTACTTC.

Note on this clonotype: Germline and junction disagree at one end, which may indicate a read error. The chain couples TRBV6-1 to TRBJ2-5; 7 bases fit TRBD2. Germline V gives CDR1 MNHNS, CDR2 SASEGT. The length of the CDR3 is 17 residues. This CDR3 reads CASSPLGGSQAKDTQYF. DNA of the CDR3: TGTGCCAGCAGTCCCCTAGGCGGGAGTCAAGCCAAAGACACCCAGTACTTC.

Details on this clonotype: One junction end disagrees with the germline gene, perhaps due to a read error. The genes are TRBV7-6 and TRBJ2-5; D may correspond to TRBD1 or TRBD2 (6 bases each). Germline loops: CDR1 SGHVS, CDR2 FNYEAQ. The CDR3 is made up of 19 amino acids. This chain's CDR3 is CASSLDPGIGGRDQDTQYF. For the CDR3, the DNA is TGTGCCAGCAGCTTGGATCCGGGCATCGGGGGCCGTGACCAAGACACCCAGTACTTC. The variable domain in full, with the rest retrieved from reference TRBV7-6 and TRBJ2-5, is GAGVSQSPRYKVTKRGQDVALRCDPISGHVSLYWYRQALGQGPEFLTYFNYEAQQDKSGLPNDRFSAERPEGSISTLTIQRTEQRDSAMYRCASSLDPGIGGRDQDTQYFGPGTRLLVL.

The CDR3 spells CASSQGAGELFF. CDR3 nucleotides: TGTGCCAGCAGCCAGGGGGCCGGGGAGCTGTTTTTT. This chain connects TRBV11-3 to TRBJ2-2, with 7 bases lining up with TRBD1. V dropped 5 bases and J dropped 6; count of bases not matched to a gene: 0. The CDR3 covers 12 residues. Germline assignment: CDR1 SGHNT and CDR2 YENEEA.

Concerning this clonotype: Germline is not matched at one junction end, which may reflect a read error. This rearrangement joins TRBV7-9 to TRBJ2-5; TRBD1 or TRBD2 may be the D gene (5 bases each). The germline gives CDR1 SEHNR, CDR2 FQNEAQ (reference sequence). CDR3 length equals 13 residues. The CDR3 DNA follows: TGTCCGGGCTGTTCCGGGGCTCAAGAGTCCCGACACTTC. It translates to CPGCSGAQESRHF.

Comments on this clonotype: The CDR3 carries no conserved terminal phenylalanine or tryptophan, so it likely arises from a read error. It is unclear where the CDR3 begins or ends on the DNA, so no DNA is shown, and the CDR3 is as TCRdb lists it. The rearrangement links TRBV7-7 to TRBJ2-5. From germline, CDR1 is SSHAT and CDR2 FNYEAQ (reference sequence). Including both end residues, the CDR3 is 13 amino acids long. This CDR3 is CASSTGHQATQLS.

Only one count was recorded for this clonotype. This chain connects TRBV24-1 to TRBJ2-5; the match to TRBD1 covers 10 bases. This CDR3 region has 16 residues. CDR1 and CDR2 from the germline V gene are KGHDR and SFDVKD. V shed 1 base, J shed 4 bases, and the junction held 5 bases outside the gene matches. The CDR3 DNA follows: TGTGCCACCAGTGATTTTCGACAGGGGGCTGGAGAGACCCAGTACTTC. It specifies CATSDFRQGAGETQYF.

This clonotype came up many times. This chain links TRBV6-1 with TRBJ2-6, with a tentative D call TRBD1 (5 bases). This CDR3 has 15 residues. V was pared by 4 bases and J by 2 bases, with 9 bases between. The germline V gene encodes CDR1 MNHNS and CDR2 SASEGT. The CDR3 coding sequence is TGTGCCAGCAGTGCCAGCAGGGCTGGGGCCAACGTCCTGACTTTC. It yields the protein CASSASRAGANVLTF.

The gene calls are TRBV11-1 and TRBJ2-2; D possibly corresponds to TRBD2 (6 bases). The length of the CDR3 is 15 residues. Germline V gene data show CDR1 as SGHAT and CDR2 as FQDESV (reference sequence). The V and J ends lost 1 base and 5 bases respectively, with 11 bases between them. This chain's CDR3 is CASSLDKGRTGELFF. For the CDR3, the DNA is TGTGCCAGCAGCTTAGACAAGGGGAGGACCGGGGAGCTGTTTTTT.

This clonotype was seen once. This chain connects TRBV7-9 to TRBJ2-4; D is unresolved. Germline lookup yields CDR1 SEHNR and CDR2 FQNEAQ (reference sequence). The CDR3 spans 15 residues. V was pared by 9 bases and J by 10 bases, with 25 bases between. DNA of the CDR3: TGTGCCAGGGGCCCTGGAGACGGTGGCCAAGAGATTCAGTACTTC. This sequence encodes CARGPGDGGQEIQYF.

This rearrangement joins TRBV15 to TRBJ1-1, with D hard to call. Deletions cut 5 bases from V and 3 bases from J, with 13 bases between. Germline V gene lookup returns CDR1 LNHNV and CDR2 YYDKDF (reference sequence). CDR3 size: 14 residues. The CDR3 loop is CATSGPGSYTEAFF. The CDR3 DNA reads as TGTGCCACCAGCGGCCCGGGGTCGTACACTGAAGCTTTCTTT.

This chain links TRBV12-3 or TRBV12-4 with TRBJ2-1, with D hard to call. The CDR3 length is 11 residues. Trimming left V 5 bases short and J 9 bases short, with 8 bases between. The CDR3 DNA follows: TGTGCCAGCAGTCGTCGTGGTGAGCAGTTCTTC. As protein: CASSRRGEQFF.

There are many counts of this clonotype. The rearrangement joins TRBV10-2 to TRBJ2-5; possible D gene TRBD1, 5 bases. The CDR3 consists of 12 residues. Per germline, CDR1 WSHSY and CDR2 SAAADI. V was pared by 6 bases and J by 4 bases, with 9 bases between. The CDR3 region has the DNA TGCGCCAGCAGCAGGGTAGGAGAGACCCAGTACTTC. Translated, it gives CASSRVGETQYF.

The chain links TRBV7-9 to TRBJ2-4; the D is unclear. Germline V lookup: CDR1 SEHNR, CDR2 FQNEAQ (reference sequence). The CDR3 runs 11 residues. With 4 bases removed from V and 7 bases from J, the gap between germline ends came to 5 bases. CDR3 sequence (DNA): TGTGCCAGCAGCTCAGACAACATTCAGTACTTC. Encoded protein: CASSSDNIQYF.

As for this clonotype: Compared with germline, one end of the junction differs, possibly owing to a read error. The rearrangement links TRBV7-2 to TRBJ2-5; D is perhaps TRBD2 (7 bases). Looked up from germline, CDR1 is SGHTA and CDR2 is FQGNSA. There are 17 residues in the CDR3. DNA of the CDR3: TGTGCCAGCAGCAAGGGGATCGGGGGCGGGGGCCAAGATACCCAGTACTTC. Translating gives CASSKGIGGGGQDTQYF.

This clonotype has more than one count but fewer than ten. V is TRBV6-1 and J is TRBJ1-5, with a tentative D call TRBD1 (6 bases). The ends were cut back, 5 bases at V and 0 bases at J, with 8 bases in the middle. CDR3 length equals 14 residues. Germline-derived CDR1 and CDR2 are MNHNS and SASEGT. Here the CDR3 DNA reads TGTGCCAGCAGTAGGACAGATAGCAATCAGCCCCAGCATTTT. This translates into CASSRTDSNQPQHF.

The rearrangement joins TRBV14 to TRBJ2-7; no firm D call. The tail of the sequence fits TRBJ2-5 better, so the J call may be wrong. CDR1 is SGHDN, CDR2 FVKESK, per germline. The CDR3 sequence is 13 residues long. CDR3 region: CASNRLPQETQYF. The CDR3, as DNA: TGTGCCAGCAACCGCCTCCCTCAAGAGACCCAGTACTTC.

As for this clonotype: A junction end diverges from the germline sequence, so it may reflect a read error. The rearrangement uses TRBV7-9 and TRBJ2-3; the D gene is possibly TRBD2 (5 bases). Germline lookup yields CDR1 SEHNR and CDR2 FQNEAQ (reference sequence). The CDR3 is 14 residues long. CDR3 sequence reads: CGSSGQLGGDTQYF. As DNA, the CDR3 is TGCGGCAGCAGCGGTCAGCTAGGTGGAGACACGCAGTATTTC.

This clonotype is medium-sized in the sample. This chain uses TRBV11-2 with TRBJ2-5; D possibly matches TRBD1 or TRBD2 (5 bases each). The ends were cut back, 5 bases at V and 2 bases at J, with 15 bases in the middle. The CDR3 consists of 15 residues. The V gene's germline CDR1 is SGHAT and CDR2 FQNNGV. The CDR3 bases are TGTGCCAGCAGCCCCCCCGGGACGGGGCAAGAGACCCAGTACTTC. Translating it yields CASSPPGTGQETQYF.

At least ten counts were recorded for this clonotype. The genes are TRBV7-2 and TRBJ2-5, with 11 bases identical to TRBD2. The CDR3 runs 15 residues. Germline-derived CDR1 and CDR2 are SGHTA and FQGNSA. Unmatched junction bases numbered 8, after V lost 6 bases and J lost 5 bases. For the CDR3, the DNA is TGTGCCAGCAGTATCTCGGGACTAGCGGTGGAGACCCAGTACTTC. It encodes CASSISGLAVETQYF.

This rearrangement joins TRBV19 to TRBJ1-2; no clear D. The CDR3 consists of 15 residues. V lost 7 bases and J 8 bases, leaving 23 bases between the germline ends. CDR1 is LNHDA and CDR2 is SQIVND in the germline V gene (reference sequence). The CDR3 region is CASTLGGGGLFGYTF. In nucleotides, the CDR3 is TGTGCCAGTACCCTAGGAGGAGGAGGGTTGTTCGGCTACACCTTC.